The 17 T cell receptor beta chains listed next were all sequenced from one sample in a study of cytomegalovirus exposure and HLA in healthy donors. Primers for the PCR totalled 60 Vbeta and 13 Jbeta. Sequencing used immunoSEQ multiplex PCR; TCRdb keeps in-frame clones, though not all of them. The profile shows a few hundred thousand clones, over 60% of them singletons. The sequenced sample consisted of PBMCs. The origin of the receptors is a man aged 35 to 55 in good health and CMV-seronegative.

This clone has just a few counts. The chain couples TRBV6-1 to TRBJ1-6; 7 bases are shared with TRBD1. CDR3 size: 14 residues. Germline CDR1 reads MNHNS; CDR2 reads SASEGT. V gave up 10 bases and J gave up 8 bases; unmatched junction bases: 11. This CDR3 reads CATILATGDSPLHF. DNA for the CDR3: TGTGCCACCATATTAGCTACAGGGGATTCACCCCTCCACTTT.

This chain joins TRBV4-1 and TRBJ2-3, with 10 bases fitting TRBD1. The germline gives CDR1 MGHRA, CDR2 YSYEKL. V lost 4 bases to trimming and J lost 1 base; unmatched junction nucleotides: 5. The length of the CDR3 is 16 residues. CDR3 DNA sequence: TGCGCCAGCAGCCTCCGGGACAGGGGAGGCACAGATACGCAGTATTTT. Its protein is CASSLRDRGGTDTQYF.

This clone was picked up a small number of times. The chain carries TRBV2 and TRBJ1-1; 9 bases line up with TRBD1. This CDR3 has 13 amino acids. Germline loops: CDR1 SNHLY, CDR2 FYNNEI. V lost 8 bases, J lost 1 base, and 2 bases stayed unmatched. CDR3 coding DNA: TGTGCCAGCGGGGGACAGGGGAACACTGAAGCTTTCTTT. It encodes CASGGQGNTEAFF.

This chain connects TRBV6-5 to TRBJ2-7; 7 bases match TRBD2. The J segment lost 3 bases and the V segment lost 0 bases, leaving 8 bases of the junction unmatched. The CDR3 spans 16 residues. CDR1 is MNHEY and CDR2 is SVGAGI in the germline V gene. DNA of the CDR3: TGTGCCAGCAGTTACTCGAGCCTAGCGGCCCTCTACGAGCAGTACTTC. Amino acid sequence: CASSYSSLAALYEQYF.

The J gene is TRBJ2-1, the V gene TRBV19, with 7 bases identical to TRBD2. The germline V gene has CDR1 LNHDA and CDR2 SQIVND (reference sequence). With V trimmed by 3 bases and J by 9 bases, 11 bases remained unmatched. This CDR3 spans 15 amino acids. The chain's CDR3 is CASSIAAGVIGEQFF. The CDR3 DNA reads TGTGCCAGTAGTATTGCTGCGGGAGTAATCGGTGAGCAGTTCTTC.

This clone appeared a few times. The chain uses TRBV4-1 and TRBJ1-6; D might be TRBD1 (6 bases). The V and J ends lost 0 bases and 8 bases respectively, with 14 bases between them. CDR1 and CDR2 (germline): MGHRA, YSYEKL. The CDR3 loop spans 16 amino acids. The CDR3 nucleotides are TGCGCCAGCAGCCAAGATTCCCAGGGGAACTATTCACCCCTCCACTTT. As protein: CASSQDSQGNYSPLHF.

The chain uses TRBV18 and TRBJ1-5; D is possibly TRBD1 (5 bases). V was shortened by 3 bases and J by 5 bases, with 23 bases between the two germline ends. The CDR3 runs to 18 residues. The germline V gene encodes CDR1 KGHSH and CDR2 LQKENI. CDR3 loop: CASSPLRRGSGGYQPQHF. CDR3 nucleotide sequence: TGTGCCAGCTCACCCCTCCGGAGAGGGTCTGGGGGGTATCAGCCCCAGCATTTT.

The rearrangement uses TRBV4-1 and TRBJ1-2; TRBD1 is a possible D gene (6 bases). From germline, CDR1 is MGHRA and CDR2 YSYEKL. The CDR3 runs 16 residues. The V and J ends lost 3 bases and 4 bases respectively, with 18 bases between them. The CDR3 reads CASSHPREGVGYGYTF. The CDR3 DNA sequence: TGCGCCAGCAGCCATCCCCGGGAGGGGGTCGGCTATGGCTACACCTTC.

The chain has TRBV9 and TRBJ1-2; 8 nucleotides align to TRBD1. The CDR3 has 15 amino acids. J lost 5 bases, V lost 3 bases, and 9 bases had no gene match. CDR1 and CDR2 (germline): SGDLS, YYNGEE. This chain's CDR3 is CASSGIRDRTYGYTF. The DNA of the CDR3 is TGTGCCAGCAGCGGAATAAGGGACAGGACATATGGCTACACCTTC. Supplemented by reference TRBV9 and TRBJ1-2, the full variable domain reads DSGVTQTPKHLITATGQRVTLRCSPRSGDLSVYWYQQSLDQGLQFLIQYYNGEERAKGNILERFSAQQFPDLHSELNLSSLELGDSALYFCASSGIRDRTYGYTFGSGTRLTVV.

This clone was picked up a small number of times. The chain recombines TRBV28 with TRBJ2-2; TRBD2 matches at 9 bases. The V and J ends lost 6 bases and 8 bases, in that order; junction bases with no gene match: 7. This CDR3 region has 14 residues. The germline V gene has CDR1 MDHEN and CDR2 SYDVKM. CDR3 bases: TGTGCCAGCAGCCCCGGCGGGGGGGCAGGGGAGCTGTTTTTT. This sequence encodes CASSPGGGAGELFF.

The count of this clone is one. The V gene is TRBV29-1, the J gene TRBJ2-2; 14 bases match TRBD2. Germline lookup yields CDR1 SQVTM and CDR2 ANQGSEA. After removal of 4 bases from V and 5 bases from J, the junction contained 9 bases not matched to a gene. The CDR3 sequence is 17 residues long. CDR3 protein: CSVGGGLAGARTGELFF. Written as DNA, the CDR3 is TGCAGCGTTGGGGGGGGACTAGCGGGAGCAAGGACCGGGGAGCTGTTTTTT.

The genes are TRBV4-2 and TRBJ2-1; TRBD2 matches at 10 bases. V lost 5 bases and J lost 6; bases outside the gene matches: 16. CDR3 size: 18 residues. CDR1 and CDR2 (germline): LGHNA, YNFKEQ. CDR3 region: CASSSDLAGEGGGNEQFF. CDR3 nucleotides: TGTGCCAGCAGCTCGGACCTAGCGGGAGAGGGGGGGGGCAATGAGCAGTTCTTC.

As DNA, the CDR3 is TGTGCCAGCAGCTTAGTGCTAGCGGGAGATACGCAGTATTTT. Translated: CASSLVLAGDTQYF. This chain joins TRBV7-8 and TRBJ2-3, with TRBD2 identical over 8 bases. Trimming removed 1 base from V and 5 bases from J; junction bases left unmatched: 2. The CDR3 runs to 14 residues. Germline CDR1 SGHVS, CDR2 FQNEAQ.

The rearrangement uses TRBV5-8 and TRBJ1-4; D unclear. The CDR3 consists of 15 residues. Per the germline V gene, CDR1 is SGHTS and CDR2 is YDEGEE. V lost 4 bases to trimming and J lost 0 bases, with 10 bases between them. The DNA for the CDR3 is TGTGCCAGCAGCGCGGGCACATCAACTAATGAAAAACTGTTTTTT. Protein: CASSAGTSTNEKLFF.

The chain is built from TRBV6-5 and TRBJ1-6, with 8 bases matching TRBD1. CDR1 and CDR2 from the germline V gene are MNHEY and SVGAGI. Trimming took 8 bases from V and 6 from J; bases not matched to a gene: 6. The CDR3 length is 14 residues. CDR3 residues: CASGETGANSPLHF. In DNA, the CDR3 is TGTGCCAGCGGGGAGACAGGGGCTAATTCACCCCTCCACTTT.

V and J are TRBV5-6 and TRBJ1-1; D unresolved. This CDR3 is 14 amino acids long. Germline V gene data show CDR1 as SGHDT and CDR2 as YYEEEE. V was shortened by 2 bases and J by 6 bases, with 14 bases between the two germline ends. This chain's CDR3 is CASSFRPLGAEAFF. In DNA form, the CDR3 reads TGTGCCAGCAGCTTTCGGCCCCTCGGGGCTGAAGCTTTCTTT.

The chain joins TRBV5-1 to TRBJ2-6; D is undetermined. Germline CDR1 reads SGHRS; CDR2 reads YFSETQ. This CDR3 region has 17 residues. Trimming cost V 0 bases and J 0 bases, with 10 bases left between them. The CDR3, as DNA: TGCGCCAGCAGCTTGGCAAGCTCCCTCTCTGGGGCCAACGTCCTGACTTTC. Residues: CASSLASSLSGANVLTF.